The 25 T cell receptor beta chains given below trace back to one sample, sequenced in a study of regulatory T cells in long-lasting Graves disease. Libraries of TCR beta came from iRepertoire HTBI primers plus Arm-PCR of CDR3 regions. TCRdb re-called the multiplex PCR reads through MiXCR, storing one row per CDR3 protein. The data contain approximately 460,000 distinct CDR3 sequences, about a sixth of them seen just once; the ten biggest clones take up around 10%. The sample's time point: newly diagnosed GD, antithyroid drugs for less than 3 months. Preparation of the TCR library used RNA extracted from PBMCs. This sample was also put to use in a study of T cells in Graves' hyperthyroidism and ophthalmopathy.

The source was peripheral blood mononuclear cells (PBMCs), collected at new diagnosis, from a patient treated with antithyroid drugs. Receptors were obtained from a woman under 40 with Graves disease.

This chain uses TRBV7-9 with TRBJ2-1; D is perhaps TRBD1 or TRBD2 (6 bases each). V was shortened by 7 bases and J by 8 bases, with 24 bases between the two germline ends. The CDR3 extends over 16 amino acids. Germline CDR1 and CDR2: SEHNR and FQNEAQ (reference sequence). CDR3 in DNA: TGTGCCAGCACCTACCCTGCAGGGGCTAGCGACGATGAGCAGTTCTTC. Its protein is CASTYPAGASDDEQFF.

In the case of this clonotype: A read error may explain this, as a much larger clone is one base away. The V gene is TRBV24-1, the J gene TRBJ2-1, with 8 bases that match TRBD2. Germline CDR1 is KGHDR and CDR2 is SFDVKD. J lost 0 bases, V lost 5 bases, and 8 bases had no gene match. The CDR3 is made up of 17 amino acids. DNA for the CDR3: TGTGCCACCAGTGCGGGAGGGTGGATAATCTCCTACAATGAGCAGTTCTTC. Translation: CATSAGGWIISYNEQFF.

This clonotype was seen repeatedly, ten times or more. The chain is built from TRBV6-1 and TRBJ2-7, with D hard to call. The CDR3 consists of 13 residues. Trimming left V 8 bases short and J 6 bases short, with 17 bases between. CDR1 is MNHNS and CDR2 is SASEGT in the germline V gene. CDR3 bases: TGTGCCAGCCAACATAGGGATCCCCGCGAGCAGTACTTC. Protein sequence: CASQHRDPREQYF.

The chain couples TRBV12-3 or TRBV12-4 to TRBJ1-5; unclear D gene. The CDR3 has 13 residues. Trimming removed 2 bases at V and 4 bases at J, with 6 bases between. CDR3 sequence: CASSLNLNQPQHF. The CDR3 coding sequence is TGTGCCAGCAGTTTAAACTTGAATCAGCCCCAGCATTTT.

This clonotype appeared many times. The genes are TRBV20-1 and TRBJ1-1, with 8 bases fitting TRBD1. Looked up from germline, CDR1 is DFQATT and CDR2 is SNEGSKA (reference sequence). The J segment lost 5 bases and the V segment lost 3 bases, leaving 2 bases of the junction unmatched. The CDR3 covers 12 residues. CDR3 protein: CSASYRGTEAFF. CDR3 DNA: TGCAGTGCTAGTTACAGGGGGACTGAAGCTTTCTTT.

This clonotype was recorded at least ten times. The chain carries TRBV6-2 or TRBV6-3 and TRBJ2-3, with D hard to call. The CDR3 sequence is 13 residues long. The germline V gene encodes CDR1 MNHEY and CDR2 SVGEGT. Trimming removed 6 bases at V and 6 bases at J, with 13 bases between. The CDR3 spells CASRSPLPDTQYF. CDR3 bases: TGTGCCAGCAGGAGTCCCCTTCCTGATACGCAGTATTTT.

This clonotype was counted at least ten times. This chain uses TRBV28 with TRBJ1-6, with 7 bases that match TRBD1. CDR3 size: 20 residues. V lost 6 bases and J lost 0; bases outside the gene matches: 17. Germline V gene data show CDR1 as MDHEN and CDR2 as SYDVKM. This chain's CDR3 is CASSRIPGQSFPSYNSPLHF. The CDR3 DNA reads as TGTGCCAGCAGCCGAATCCCGGGACAGAGTTTTCCCTCCTATAATTCACCCCTCCACTTT. Complete variable domain (other parts from reference TRBV28 and TRBJ1-6): DVKVTQSSRYLVKRTGEKVFLECVQDMDHENMFWYRQDPGLGLRLIYFSYDVKMKEKGDIPEGYSVSREKKERFSLILESASTNQTSMYLCASSRIPGQSFPSYNSPLHFGNGTRLTVT.

The chain recombines TRBV9 with TRBJ2-1; D tentatively reads TRBD1 or TRBD2 (5 bases each). V was shortened by 3 bases and J by 0 bases, with 25 bases between the two germline ends. The CDR3 contains 20 residues. Germline V lookup: CDR1 SGDLS, CDR2 YYNGEE. This CDR3 reads CASSADRPTRGPFSYNEQFF. In DNA, the CDR3 is TGTGCCAGCAGCGCAGACCGGCCGACGAGGGGACCGTTCTCCTACAATGAGCAGTTCTTC.

The genes are TRBV15 and TRBJ2-2; the match to TRBD2 covers 11 bases. The CDR3 sequence is 17 residues long. The germline gives CDR1 LNHNV, CDR2 YYDKDF (reference sequence). Trimming cost V 7 bases and J 0 bases; bases outside gene matches: 7. The CDR3 loop is CATTPTSGTPNTGELFF. In DNA form, the CDR3 reads TGTGCCACCACCCCGACTAGCGGGACGCCGAACACCGGGGAGCTGTTTTTT.

The rearrangement joins TRBV9 to TRBJ1-2; TRBD1 matches 8 bases. V trimming: 3 bases; J trimming: 7 bases; junction bases outside the gene matches: 17. The V gene's germline CDR1 is SGDLS and CDR2 YYNGEE. This CDR3 region has 17 residues. The CDR3 DNA reads TGTGCCAGCAGCGCACGGGACAGGTCCCTAGTTTCGGCTGGCTACACCTTC. Translating gives CASSARDRSLVSAGYTF.

V gene TRBV9 combines with J gene TRBJ2-7; 7 bases match TRBD2. The CDR3 extends over 17 amino acids. J lost 2 bases, V lost 4 bases, and 15 bases had no gene match. Germline V lookup: CDR1 SGDLS, CDR2 YYNGEE. The CDR3 reads CASSPHSLVAGTYEQYF. CDR3 sequence (DNA): TGTGCCAGCAGCCCCCACTCGTTGGTAGCGGGTACCTACGAGCAGTACTTC.

The chain uses TRBV4-3 and TRBJ2-7; 8 nucleotides match TRBD2. The CDR3 runs 15 residues. The V gene's germline CDR1 is LGHNA and CDR2 YSLEER. The trim removed 4 bases at V and 5 bases at J, leaving 10 bases unmatched. The CDR3 bases are TGCGCCAGCAGCCTAGTTTACGGGACTAGAGACGAGCAGTACTTC. Protein sequence: CASSLVYGTRDEQYF.

CDR3 coding DNA: TGTGCCAGCAGGTTAACAGGCTCTGGAAACACCATATATTTT. This gives the protein CASRLTGSGNTIYF. The rearrangement uses TRBV6-1 and TRBJ1-3, with a tentative D call TRBD1 (5 bases). This CDR3 has 14 residues. V was pared by 6 bases and J by 0 bases, with 9 bases between. Germline lookup yields CDR1 MNHNS and CDR2 SASEGT.

A remark on this clonotype: It may be a read error: a sequence one base away is much more abundant. J is TRBJ1-1 and V is TRBV7-3; D remains unclear. Germline assignment: CDR1 SGHTA and CDR2 FQGTGA. CDR3 length: 15 residues. CDR3 loop: CASGLVRPGSTEAFF. The DNA for the CDR3 is TGTGCCAGCGGCTTAGTTAGGCCGGGGAGCACTGAAGCTTTCTTT.

This clonotype was seen more than once but under ten times. The chain uses TRBV7-3 and TRBJ2-2; tentative D call: TRBD1 (6 bases). The CDR3 extends over 15 amino acids. V was clipped by 5 bases and J by 4 bases, with 14 bases between them. Germline CDR1 SGHTA, CDR2 FQGTGA. CDR3 sequence (DNA): TGTGCCAGCAGCCTATCCACGGACAGCACCGGGGAGCTGTTTTTT. Translated, it gives CASSLSTDSTGELFF.

This clonotype was counted at least ten times. The rearrangement joins TRBV20-1 to TRBJ2-1, with 7 bases that match TRBD1. This CDR3 is built from 13 residues. V dropped 4 bases and J dropped 12; count of bases not matched to a gene: 12. The germline gives CDR1 DFQATT, CDR2 SNEGSKA (reference sequence). For the CDR3, the DNA is TGCAGTGCTATTCAACAGGGGCTTATCGGGCAGTTCTTC. Translating it yields CSAIQQGLIGQFF.

This clonotype came up many times. The V call is TRBV28, the J call TRBJ1-5; 7 nucleotides match TRBD1. This CDR3 is built from 15 residues. Germline V gene lookup returns CDR1 MDHEN and CDR2 SYDVKM. J lost 5 bases, V lost 3 bases, and 7 bases had no gene match. The CDR3 DNA follows: TGTGCCAGCAGTTTGAGGACAGGCACGCATCAGCCCCAGCATTTT. It is translated as CASSLRTGTHQPQHF.

This clonotype was observed a handful of times. This chain uses TRBV15 with TRBJ2-5; a weak D match, TRBD1 (6 bases). The V gene's germline CDR1 is LNHNV and CDR2 YYDKDF (reference sequence). Trimming took 1 base from V and 0 from J, leaving 18 bases between them. The CDR3 contains 18 residues. CDR3 protein: CATSRGGQGMGYQETQYF. CDR3 bases: TGTGCCACCAGCAGAGGGGGCCAGGGGATGGGATACCAAGAGACCCAGTACTTC.

This clonotype appeared many times. This chain's CDR3 is CASSPGQHNQPQHF. CDR3 DNA sequence: TGTGCCAGCAGCCCCGGACAGCACAATCAGCCCCAGCATTTT. The rearrangement links TRBV7-9 to TRBJ1-5; a possible D gene is TRBD1 (6 bases). The CDR3 runs 14 residues. From germline, CDR1 is SEHNR and CDR2 FQNEAQ (reference sequence). With 5 bases removed from V and 3 bases from J, the gap between germline ends came to 11 bases.

This clonotype was seen at least ten times. The V gene is TRBV7-2, the J gene TRBJ1-5; possibly TRBD1 for D (5 bases). Germline-derived CDR1 and CDR2 are SGHTA and FQGNSA. V lost 5 bases to trimming and J lost 4 bases, with 15 bases between them. The CDR3 is 15 amino acids. The CDR3, as DNA: TGTGCCAGCAGCCCAAGGGCAGGGACTAATCAGCCCCAGCATTTT. It specifies CASSPRAGTNQPQHF.

This clonotype was picked up many times. This CDR3 reads CASSLVGDYADTQYF. In DNA form, the CDR3 reads TGTGCCAGCAGCTTAGTGGGGGATTATGCAGATACGCAGTATTTT. The genes are TRBV7-2 and TRBJ2-3; TRBD1 or TRBD2 may be the D gene (5 bases each). Germline-derived CDR1 and CDR2 are SGHTA and FQGNSA. CDR3 length: 15 amino acids. The germline V and J ends were trimmed by 1 base and 4 bases, with 12 bases remaining between them.

Note on this clonotype: This is likely an artifact of a read error, given a far larger clone one base away. Because it lacks the conserved phenylalanine or tryptophan at the end, this CDR3 is likely a read error. This chain joins TRBV20-1 and TRBJ2-1; 8 bases agree with TRBD2. The better agreement between TRBJ2-5 and the DNA end casts doubt on the J call. The CDR3 runs 12 residues. Germline V gives CDR1 DFQATT, CDR2 SNEGSKA (reference sequence). CDR3 sequence (DNA): TGCAGTGCCCCGGGACTAGGAGAGACCCAGTACTCC. Translating gives CSAPGLGETQYS.

To note about this clonotype: This is likely an artifact of a read error, given a far larger clone one base away. This rearrangement joins TRBV11-2 to TRBJ2-1; 9 bases align to TRBD1. The length of the CDR3 is 16 residues. Germline values: CDR1 SGHAT, CDR2 FQNNGV. Unmatched junction bases numbered 13, after V lost 3 bases and J lost 10 bases. Here the CDR3 DNA reads TGTGCCAGCAGCTTGAGGGACCGGGACAGGGTCGACGAGCAGTTCTTC. Translation: CASSLRDRDRVDEQFF.

V usage is TRBV11-1 and J usage is TRBJ2-7, with a tentative D call TRBD1 (6 bases). The CDR3 spans 12 residues. The V gene's germline CDR1 is SGHAT and CDR2 FQDESV (reference sequence). V lost 8 bases and J 5 bases, leaving 13 bases between the germline ends. The CDR3 region has the DNA TGTGCCAGCGGCCAACAGGGAAACGAGCAGTACTTC. Amino acid sequence: CASGQQGNEQYF. Combining the CDR3 with reference TRBV11-1 and TRBJ2-7 gives the whole variable domain EAEVAQSPRYKITEKSQAVAFWCDPISGHATLYWYRQILGQGPELLVQFQDESVVDDSQLPKDRFSAERLKGVDSTLKIQPAELGDSAMYLCASGQQGNEQYFGPGTRLTVT.

In its sample, this clonotype was seen many times. The chain has TRBV6-1 and TRBJ1-1; D is uncertain. This CDR3 is 14 amino acids long. Germline CDR1 is MNHNS and CDR2 is SASEGT. V gave up 6 bases and J gave up 5 bases, with 16 bases separating them. The CDR3 DNA is TGTGCCAGCAGGGATCGGCCAGGAGGAACTGAAGCTTTCTTT. It encodes CASRDRPGGTEAFF.